This TCR beta chain was captured by sequencing in a study of CD8 T cells in ankylosing spondylitis. The study's findings and limits: Earlier literature documents some of the motif variants in reactive arthritis synovial fluid and blood. Seemingly distinctive of ankylosing spondylitis blood was a TCR beta motif formed by eight highly homologous variants.

Germline V gene sequence: CDR1 SGHRS, CDR2 YFSETQ. There are 14 residues in the CDR3. Trimming stripped 0 bases from V and 0 bases from J, with 6 bases between. This clonotype was seen ten or more times. Its cognate antigen is unknown. As the method for making TCR beta libraries, quantitative 5'-RACE with molecular barcodes was used. One entry per CDR3 protein results from TCRdb running MiXCR on the 5' RACE reads. The top ten hold 12% of the sample, which has about 130,000 distinct CDR3 sequences, 6% to 8.5% seen once. The TCR sequence derives from a female donor with ankylosing spondylitis or in good health (not recorded which). V usage is TRBV5-1 and J usage is TRBJ1-1; the D is unclear. Source material: blood, either unsorted or a sorted T cell fraction (not recorded which). The CDR3 sequence: CASSLDGLNTEAFF. The CDR3 DNA is TGCGCCAGCAGCTTGGACGGCTTGAACACTGAAGCTTTCTTT.